This is a list of T cell receptor beta chains from one sample in a study of shared clonotypes between healthy human individuals. Using immunoSEQ multiplex PCR, the repertoire was profiled, and TCRdb retains in-frame clones only, with some absent. This sample carries hundreds of thousands of clones, 74% of them seen once, and the ten largest clones take around 1.6%. The specimen sequenced was memory CD4+ T cells sorted from blood. The receptor set was obtained from a woman between 25 and 40 years old in good health. The CDR3 runs from the conserved cysteine through the conserved F or W. The order of the fields is V gene, clone size, D gene, J gene, CDR3 DNA, CDR3 protein. The D gene is left open where the match is weak. A row's size may be missing; if present it is once, few, many or a size class.

TRBV6-5	NA	TRBD1	TRBJ2-3	TGTGCCAGCAGACAACCGACAGGGGGCACAGATACGCAGTATTTT	CASRQPTGGTDTQYF
TRBV11-3	NA	TRBD1	TRBJ2-1	TGTGCCAGCAGCCTAGGACAGGGGGCGGGTAATGAGCAGTTCTTC	CASSLGQGAGNEQFF
TRBV6-1	NA	NA	TRBJ2-3	TGTGCCAGCAGTGAGGGGACTGCGACCGGAGATACGCAGTATTTT	CASSEGTATGDTQYF
TRBV25-1	NA	NA	TRBJ1-1	TGTGCCAGCAGTGAATATAAAGCTGCGAACACTGAAGCTTTCTTT	CASSEYKAANTEAFF
TRBV10-1	NA	NA	TRBJ2-5	TGCGCCAGCAGTGAGTATATCAGTCCCGAAGAGACCCAGTACTTC	CASSEYISPEETQYF
TRBV25-1	NA	TRBD2	TRBJ2-1	TGTGCCAGCAGTGAAGGACTAGCGGACTACAATGAGCAGTTCTTC	CASSEGLADYNEQFF
TRBV15	NA	NA	TRBJ1-4	TGTGCCACCAGCAGATCCCAGACTCCGGCTAATGAAAAACTGTTTTTT	CATSRSQTPANEKLFF
TRBV11-1	NA	TRBD2	TRBJ2-5	TGTGCCAGCAGCTTGGATCCGGGACTAGCGGGAGGAGAGACCCAGTACTTC	CASSLDPGLAGGETQYF
TRBV19	NA	NA	TRBJ1-4	TGTGCCTCGGGACCCGTGGAAAAACTGTTTTTT	CASGPVEKLFF
TRBV2	NA	NA	TRBJ1-2	TGTGCCAGCAATACAGGGAACTATGGCTACACCTTC	CASNTGNYGYTF
TRBV5-1	NA	NA	TRBJ2-7	TGCGCCAGCAGTCGGGACGGGACTTCGACCTACGAGCAGTACTTC	CASSRDGTSTYEQYF
TRBV5-1	NA	NA	TRBJ2-7	TGCGCCAGCAGCTCTGACCCCTACTACGAGCAGTACTTC	CASSSDPYYEQYF
TRBV6-5	few	TRBD2	TRBJ2-5	TGTGCCAGCAGGGGCCCGGGACTACTTACTGAGACCCAGTACTTC	CASRGPGLLTETQYF
TRBV6-5	once	NA	TRBJ1-2	TGTGCCAGCAGTTACGACCGGGACAACTCTGGCTACACCTTC	CASSYDRDNSGYTF
TRBV6-6	NA	NA	TRBJ2-2	TGTGCCAGCAGTTACGCCGGGGAGCTGTTTTTT	CASSYAGELFF
TRBV19	NA	NA	TRBJ2-1	TGTGCCAGTAGTATAGGCTCTTATCCCTACAATGAGCAGTTCTTC	CASSIGSYPYNEQFF
TRBV30	NA	NA	TRBJ2-5	TGTGCCTCGCGACAGTACCAAGAGACCCAGTACTTC	CASRQYQETQYF
TRBV5-1	NA	TRBD2	TRBJ2-3	TGCGCCAGCAGCCGGGTTAGCGGGAGCACAGATACGCAGTATTTT	CASSRVSGSTDTQYF
TRBV6-5	few	NA	TRBJ2-7	TGTGCCAGCAGAGACAGCGTTGGCGAGCAGTACTTC	CASRDSVGEQYF
TRBV6-5	few	TRBD2	TRBJ2-7	TGTGCCAGCAGGAAGCGGGAGGGCTACGAGCAGTACTTC	CASRKREGYEQYF
TRBV19	NA	NA	TRBJ2-3	TGTGCCAGTAGTATCCAGGCCTCGACAGATACGCAGTATTTT	CASSIQASTDTQYF
TRBV4-1	NA	TRBD2	TRBJ2-3	TGCGCCAGCAGCCCCGGACTAGCGGGACTTACTAGCACAGATACGCAGTATTTT	CASSPGLAGLTSTDTQYF
TRBV7-9	many	NA	TRBJ2-7	TGTGCCAGCAGCTTAAACAGGGCGGATGGGCAGTACTTC	CASSLNRADGQYF
TRBV10-2	many	NA	TRBJ2-2	TGCGCCAGCAGTGAAAGGTACAGGTCGAACACCGGGGAGCTGTTTTTT	CASSERYRSNTGELFF
TRBV20-1	NA	TRBD2	TRBJ2-7	TGCAGTGCGAGCGGGAACTACGAGCAGTACTTC	CSASGNYEQYF
TRBV4-2	NA	TRBD2	TRBJ2-1	TGTGCCAGCAGCCAAGAAGCGGGAGGTGGAAATGAGCAGTTCTTC	CASSQEAGGGNEQFF
TRBV18	NA	TRBD1	TRBJ2-2	TGTGCCAGCTCACCTCAGGACAGGAAGCCCGGGGAGCTGTTTTTT	CASSPQDRKPGELFF
TRBV7-9	NA	NA	TRBJ2-5	TGTGCCAGCAGCTCCGGTTTGGGCGGGCCGAGGGTAGAGACCCAGTACTTC	CASSSGLGGPRVETQYF
TRBV6-6	once	TRBD2	TRBJ2-7	TGTGCCAGCAGTTACTCGTCGGTGGGACGGGAGGTCGAGCAGTACTTC	CASSYSSVGREVEQYF
TRBV5-1	NA	NA	TRBJ1-2	TGCGCCAGCAGCCTTGTCCAGGGGGGCTACACCTTC	CASSLVQGGYTF
TRBV4-1	NA	TRBD2	TRBJ2-5	TGCGCCAGCAGCCAAGTGGCTTTAGCGGGAGGTGAAGAGACCCAGTACTTC	CASSQVALAGGEETQYF
TRBV19	NA	NA	TRBJ1-1	TGTGCCAGTAGTTCAGTCGGGGGACGTGAAGCTTTCTTT	CASSSVGGREAFF
TRBV4-1	NA	NA	TRBJ1-2	TGCGCCAGCAGCCAAGTAGGGCGGAGAGATGGCTACACCTTC	CASSQVGRRDGYTF
TRBV19	NA	NA	TRBJ2-3	TGTGCCAGTAGTATCCAGGATAGCACAGATACGCAGTATTTT	CASSIQDSTDTQYF
TRBV7-2	NA	NA	TRBJ2-1	TGTGCCAGCAGCCCCCAACTAGATAGTGAGCAGTTCTTC	CASSPQLDSEQFF
TRBV5-1	NA	NA	TRBJ1-5	TGCGCCAGCAGCTTGACGGGGGGCTATAGCAATCAGCCCCAGCATTTT	CASSLTGGYSNQPQHF
TRBV29-1	once	TRBD2	TRBJ2-3	TGCAGCGCGCGAAGGGGCGGGGGGGAAGATACGCAGTATTTT	CSARRGGGEDTQYF
TRBV27	once	NA	TRBJ2-1	TGTGCCAGCAGTTCTCCCCTCCGAGGCAATGAGCAGTTCTTC	CASSSPLRGNEQFF